Only a few counts were recorded for the clone carrying this T cell receptor beta chain. Antigen unknown. V shed 2 bases and J shed 4 bases, with 14 bases lying between them. The CDR3 loop spans 15 amino acids. Germline V lookup: CDR1 SEHNR, CDR2 FQNEAQ (reference sequence). This sample was taken from a study of post-analysis software for immune sequencing data. Study information: Both relapsing-remitting and secondary progressive multiple sclerosis featured among the disease courses, as did progressive-relapsing multiple sclerosis.

The TCR beta cDNA libraries contained unique molecular identifiers. Each batch of 1 to 10 million T cells produced roughly 450,000 cDNA molecules. TCRdb redid the calling of the PCR reads with MiXCR, one entry per CDR3 protein. The sample shows fewer than 550,000 distinct CDR3 sequences, 34% of them seen only once. Notes on the study in general: Comparison of patients with controls showed five TRBV segments more frequent in patients, TRBV5-6, TRBV5-1 and TRBV20-1 among them. Among multiple sclerosis patients, normalized Chao1 diversity was significantly below that of controls. Clustering by F measure revealed strong co-clustering among samples prepared together in one batch.

V is TRBV7-9 and J is TRBJ1-2; possible D gene TRBD1, 5 bases. The sequence was collected from a girl younger than 18 with multiple sclerosis. The material sequenced was blood. DNA of the CDR3: TGTGCCAGCAGCTTATGGGACGGCAGTGGCTATGGCTACACCTTC. This gives the protein CASSLWDGSGYGYTF.